This TCR beta chain was recorded in a study of T cells in Graves' hyperthyroidism and ophthalmopathy. Across the study: It was at initial diagnosis, before any treatment, that peripheral blood was collected.

Uncontrolled infections, other autoimmune diseases, pregnancy or lactation led to exclusion of patients. For the diagnoses, clinical symptoms, serum thyroxine and TRAb, thyroid ultrasound and orbital computed tomography were used. The investigators amplified TCR beta CDR3 regions from RNA transcripts. HTBI primers were used for first-round RT-PCR of the TCR CDR3. TCRdb used MiXCR to reprocess the multiplex PCR reads, holding one entry per CDR3 protein. The sample includes a few hundred thousand distinct CDR3 sequences, 17% of them seen just once. Study conclusions and caveats: Blood also showed most of the thyroid clonotypes that were expanded above 0.001.

This clonotype has only a few counts. The antigen is not known. Germline V gene sequence: CDR1 MGHRA, CDR2 YSYEKL. The CDR3 consists of 15 residues. Between the trimmed V and J ends, which lost 0 bases and 6 bases, there was a span of 14 bases. The J gene is TRBJ1-2, the V gene TRBV4-1, with D possibly being TRBD1 (5 bases). Sequencing was done on a sample of blood. The sequence derives from a woman in her fifties or sixties with Graves' hyperthyroidism. The DNA for the CDR3 is TGCGCCAGCAGCCAAGATTTGTGGCAGGGTAATGGCTACACCTTC. It is translated as CASSQDLWQGNGYTF.